This T cell receptor (beta chain) was identified during a study of blood T cell repertoires in COVID-19. For the study at large: Samples taken during acute and convalescent COVID-19 were collected in the United States, Italy and Spain.

Seattle patients were enrolled while actively infected and followed longitudinally. Using immunoSEQ multiplex PCR, the repertoire was profiled, and TCRdb retains in-frame clones only, with some absent. The data show roughly 190,000 clones, 82% seen once. The TCR originated in a woman aged 55 to 70 with COVID-19, enrolled during active disease. The sequenced material came from peripheral blood.

The CDR3 protein is CASSQEEDRYYTF. CDR3 bases: TGTGCCAGCAGCCAAGAGGAGGACAGATACTACACCTTC. The rearrangement links TRBV3-1 (or the pseudogene TRBV3-2) to TRBJ1-2, with D possibly TRBD1 on 6 matching bases. The CDR3 length is 13 residues. Trimming took 0 bases from V and 10 from J, leaving 12 bases between them. The germline CDR1 and CDR2 sequences are LGHDT and YNNKEL (reference sequence).